Below, 15 T cell receptor beta chains from the same sample are listed, as sequenced in a study of shared T cell receptors in the human thymus. Repertoires were generated with immunoSEQ multiplex PCR, while TCRdb's copy carries only in-frame clones and drops some. This sample has 55,000 to 75,000 clones, with about 95% found just once. Material: thymocytes. The receptors derive from a human donor.

The chain joins TRBV14 to TRBJ2-7; D is perhaps TRBD1 (7 bases). Germline V gene sequence: CDR1 SGHDN, CDR2 FVKESK. The length of the CDR3 is 14 residues. Trimming took off 5 bases at V and 2 bases at J, with 13 bases between the two ends. The CDR3 DNA reads TGTGCCAGCAGCGGCGGGGACAGACCCTACGAGCAGTACTTC. This sequence encodes CASSGGDRPYEQYF. The variable domain in full, completed from reference TRBV14 and TRBJ2-7, reads EAGVTQFPSHSVIEKGQTVTLRCDPISGHDNLYWYRRVMGKEIKFLLHFVKESKQDESGMPNNRFLAERTGGTYSTLKVQPAELEDSGVYFCASSGGDRPYEQYFGPGTRLTVT.

In this sample, this clone turned up once. V and J are TRBV4-3 and TRBJ1-5; D perhaps matches TRBD1 (5 bases). The germline CDR1 and CDR2 sequences are LGHNA and YSLEER. Deletions cut 0 bases from V and 5 bases from J, with 17 bases between. CDR3 length: 17 amino acids. DNA of the CDR3: TGCGCCAGCAGCCAAGAGGTGCCTCCAAGAGGGGATCAGCCCCAGCATTTT. Protein: CASSQEVPPRGDQPQHF.

The chain is built from TRBV6-5 and TRBJ2-1; 8 bases agree with TRBD1. V gave up 5 bases and J gave up 4 bases; unmatched junction bases: 4. Germline CDR1 MNHEY, CDR2 SVGAGI. The CDR3 is made up of 14 amino acids. Written as DNA, the CDR3 is TGTGCCAGCAGTACAGGGGGTCCTTACAATGAGCAGTTCTTC. Residues: CASSTGGPYNEQFF.

This clone was observed a single time. V and J are TRBV11-1 and TRBJ2-5; 9 nucleotides agree with TRBD2. J was trimmed by 3 bases and V by 5 bases; bases with no gene match: 4. The CDR3 is 14 amino acids. Germline V gene data show CDR1 as SGHAT and CDR2 as FQDESV (reference sequence). The CDR3: CASSPIAGEETQYF. The CDR3 DNA reads TGTGCCAGCAGCCCTATAGCGGGGGAAGAGACCCAGTACTTC.

This clone occurred a few times. J is TRBJ1-2 and V is TRBV7-8; D unclear. Germline CDR1 is SGHVS and CDR2 is FQNEAQ. Trimming cost V 6 bases and J 3 bases, with 32 bases left between them. The CDR3 covers 20 residues. The CDR3 DNA sequence: TGTGCCAGCAGGTCCCTGAATGTTGGGCAGGTAACCTGGCCCGACTATGGCTACACCTTC. Translated, it gives CASRSLNVGQVTWPDYGYTF. The entire variable domain, with the rest obtained from reference TRBV7-8 and TRBJ1-2, is as follows: GAGVSQSPRYKVAKRGQDVALRCDPISGHVSLFWYQQALGQGPEFLTYFQNEAQLDKSGLPSDRFFAERPEGSVSTLKIQRTQQEDSAVYLCASRSLNVGQVTWPDYGYTFGSGTRLTVV.

The chain couples TRBV7-9 to TRBJ1-1; TRBD1 matches at 9 bases. This CDR3 has 16 residues. CDR1 is SEHNR and CDR2 is FQNEAQ in the germline V gene (reference sequence). With 3 bases clipped from V and 6 bases from J, the junction kept 11 bases outside the gene matches. CDR3 nucleotides: TGTGCCAGCAGCTTTCAGCGGGGGGACAGGGATCCTGAAGCTTTCTTT. Protein sequence: CASSFQRGDRDPEAFF. Filled out from reference TRBV7-9 and TRBJ1-1, the complete variable domain reads DTGVSQNPRHKITKRGQNVTFRCDPISEHNRLYWYRQTLGQGPEFLTYFQNEAQLEKSRLLSDRFSAERPKGSFSTLEIQRTEQGDSAMYLCASSFQRGDRDPEAFFGQGTRLTVV.

A single count supports this clone. The chain uses TRBV9 and TRBJ2-6, with D perhaps TRBD1 (5 bases). The CDR3 consists of 18 residues. The V end was cut by 1 base, the J end by 1 base, with 15 bases between. Germline values: CDR1 SGDLS, CDR2 YYNGEE. In DNA form, the CDR3 reads TGTGCCAGCAGCGTATTCGACAGACTGCTTTCTGGGGCCAACGTCCTGACTTTC. This encodes CASSVFDRLLSGANVLTF.

The rearrangement joins TRBV5-4 to TRBJ2-7; 7 bases agree with TRBD1. Germline V gene sequence: CDR1 SGHNT, CDR2 YYREEE (reference sequence). The CDR3 spans 16 residues. The junction had 14 bases not matched to a gene; V was cut back by 4 bases and J by 4 bases. CDR3 sequence: CASSILVGQPDYEQYF. CDR3 bases: TGTGCCAGCAGCATTTTAGTGGGACAGCCTGATTACGAGCAGTACTTC.

This chain uses TRBV6-1 with TRBJ1-1; D unresolved. CDR1 is MNHNS, CDR2 SASEGT, per germline. V lost 2 bases and J 1 base, leaving 14 bases between the germline ends. The CDR3 loop spans 16 amino acids. This chain's CDR3 is CASSELRADQNTEAFF. CDR3 nucleotide sequence: TGTGCCAGCAGTGAATTAAGGGCGGATCAGAACACTGAAGCTTTCTTT.

The V call is TRBV10-3, the J call TRBJ2-3; tentative D call: TRBD1 (5 bases). V lost 0 bases and J 2 bases, leaving 21 bases between the germline ends. The CDR3 is made up of 19 amino acids. Germline-derived CDR1 and CDR2 are ENHRY and SYGVKD. The CDR3 sequence: CAISESKKGQATPTDTQYF. For the CDR3, the DNA is TGTGCCATCAGTGAGTCTAAAAAGGGGCAGGCCACTCCCACAGATACGCAGTATTTT.

The rearrangement uses TRBV4-1 and TRBJ1-2; TRBD1 matches 9 bases. Unmatched junction bases numbered 13, after V lost 0 bases and J lost 2 bases. The germline V gene has CDR1 MGHRA and CDR2 YSYEKL. The CDR3 loop spans 19 amino acids. In nucleotides, the CDR3 is TGCGCCAGCAGCCAAGAACCGTGGACAGGGGCTATTATCAACTATGGCTACACCTTC. This gives the protein CASSQEPWTGAIINYGYTF.

This clone is a singleton in its sample. This chain uses TRBV7-9 with TRBJ2-2; 7 nucleotides line up with TRBD1. V lost 5 bases, J lost 1 base, and 13 bases stayed unmatched. The germline CDR1 and CDR2 sequences are SEHNR and FQNEAQ (reference sequence). This CDR3 spans 18 amino acids. CDR3 DNA: TGTGCCAGCAGCCTAGGAACGAAACAGGGGCGGAACACCGGGGAGCTGTTTTTT. Its translation is CASSLGTKQGRNTGELFF.

V is TRBV28 and J is TRBJ1-5; 8 bases match TRBD1. The V gene's germline CDR1 is MDHEN and CDR2 SYDVKM. The CDR3 consists of 14 residues. J lost 7 bases, V lost 4 bases, and 6 bases had no gene match. The CDR3 nucleotides are TGTGCCAGCAGTTCCCCAGGGGGCGAACAGCCCCAGCATTTT. It codes for CASSSPGGEQPQHF.

V gene TRBV5-1 combines with J gene TRBJ2-3; D gene unclear. Trimming took 5 bases from V and 6 from J, leaving 13 bases between them. CDR1 is SGHRS and CDR2 is YFSETQ in the germline V gene. This CDR3 spans 13 amino acids. This CDR3 reads CASRPPRWDTQYF. The CDR3 nucleotides are TGCGCCAGCAGACCACCCCGTTGGGATACGCAGTATTTT.

The chain joins TRBV4-1 to TRBJ1-1; perhaps TRBD1 as D (6 bases). CDR1 MGHRA and CDR2 YSYEKL come from the germline V gene. CDR3 size: 13 residues. V lost 6 bases and J lost 1, with 9 bases in between. Here the CDR3 DNA reads TGCGCCAGCAGAGGGGGGGGGAACACTGAAGCTTTCTTT. Translating it yields CASRGGGNTEAFF.